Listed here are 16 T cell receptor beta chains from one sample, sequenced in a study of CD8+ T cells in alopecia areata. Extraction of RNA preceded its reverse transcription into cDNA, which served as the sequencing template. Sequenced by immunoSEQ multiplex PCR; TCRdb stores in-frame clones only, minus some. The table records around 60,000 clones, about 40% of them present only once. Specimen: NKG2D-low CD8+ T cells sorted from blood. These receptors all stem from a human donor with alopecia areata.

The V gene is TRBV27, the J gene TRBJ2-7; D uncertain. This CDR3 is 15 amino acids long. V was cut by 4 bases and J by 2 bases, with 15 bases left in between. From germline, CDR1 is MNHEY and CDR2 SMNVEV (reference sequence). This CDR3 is CASSSLSDGPYEQYF. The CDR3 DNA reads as TGTGCCAGCAGTTCCCTCTCCGACGGTCCCTACGAGCAGTACTTC.

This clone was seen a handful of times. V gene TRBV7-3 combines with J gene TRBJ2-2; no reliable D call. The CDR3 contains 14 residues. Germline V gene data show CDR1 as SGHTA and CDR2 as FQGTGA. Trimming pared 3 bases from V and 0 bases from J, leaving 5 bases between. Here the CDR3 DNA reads TGTGCCAGCAGCTTTTCTACGAACACCGGGGAGCTGTTTTTT. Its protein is CASSFSTNTGELFF.

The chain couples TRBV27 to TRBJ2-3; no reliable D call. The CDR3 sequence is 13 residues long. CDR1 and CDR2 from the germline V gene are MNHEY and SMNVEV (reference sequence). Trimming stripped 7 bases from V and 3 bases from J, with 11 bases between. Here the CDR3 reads CASTQSTTDTQYF. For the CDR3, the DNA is TGTGCCAGCACCCAATCCACAACAGATACGCAGTATTTT.

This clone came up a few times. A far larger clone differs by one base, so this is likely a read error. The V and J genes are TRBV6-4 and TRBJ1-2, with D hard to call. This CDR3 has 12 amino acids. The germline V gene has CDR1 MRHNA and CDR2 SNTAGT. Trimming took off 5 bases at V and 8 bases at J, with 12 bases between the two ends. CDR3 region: CASSYVGGGYTF. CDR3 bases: TGTGCCAGCAGTTACGTTGGTGGGGGCTACACCTTC.

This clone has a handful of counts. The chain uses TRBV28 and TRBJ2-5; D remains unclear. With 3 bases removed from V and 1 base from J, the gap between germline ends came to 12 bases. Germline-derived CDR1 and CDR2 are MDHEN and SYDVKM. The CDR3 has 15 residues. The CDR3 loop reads CASSFPPGGQETQYF. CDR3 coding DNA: TGTGCCAGCAGTTTCCCCCCAGGCGGCCAAGAGACCCAGTACTTC.

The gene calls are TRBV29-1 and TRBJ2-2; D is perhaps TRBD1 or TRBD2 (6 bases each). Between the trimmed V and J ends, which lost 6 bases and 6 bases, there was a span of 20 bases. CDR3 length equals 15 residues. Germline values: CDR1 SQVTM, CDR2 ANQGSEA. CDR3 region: CSVWGPGAGPGELFF. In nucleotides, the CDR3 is TGCAGCGTCTGGGGCCCGGGGGCCGGTCCCGGGGAGCTGTTTTTT.

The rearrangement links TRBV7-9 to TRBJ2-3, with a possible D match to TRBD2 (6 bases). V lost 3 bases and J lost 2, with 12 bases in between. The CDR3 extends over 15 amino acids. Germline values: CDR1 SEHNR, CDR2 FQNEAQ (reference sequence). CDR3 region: CASSFGSRVTDTQYF. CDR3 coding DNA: TGTGCCAGCAGCTTCGGGAGTAGGGTCACAGATACGCAGTATTTT.

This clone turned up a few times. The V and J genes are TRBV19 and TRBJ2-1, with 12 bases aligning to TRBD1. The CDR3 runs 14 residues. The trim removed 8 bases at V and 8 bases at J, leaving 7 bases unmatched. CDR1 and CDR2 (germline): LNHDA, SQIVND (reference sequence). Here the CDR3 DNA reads TGTGCCAGTGGGCCGGGACAGGGGGCGGATGAGCAGTTCTTC. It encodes CASGPGQGADEQFF.

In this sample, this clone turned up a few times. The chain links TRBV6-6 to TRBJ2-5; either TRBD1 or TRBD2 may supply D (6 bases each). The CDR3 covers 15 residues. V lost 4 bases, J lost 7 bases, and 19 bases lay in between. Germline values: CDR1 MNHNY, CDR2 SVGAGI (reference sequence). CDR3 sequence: CASSSPSGAKGTQYF. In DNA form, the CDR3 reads TGTGCCAGCAGTTCCCCCTCGGGGGCCAAGGGGACCCAGTACTTC.

The CDR3 nucleotides read TGTGCCAGCAGCCCCGGGGAGAACACTGAAGCTTTCTTT. Residues: CASSPGENTEAFF. V is TRBV5-6 and J is TRBJ1-1, with D hard to call. V lost 4 bases to trimming and J lost 1 base, with 8 bases between them. This CDR3 contains 13 residues. CDR1 is SGHDT and CDR2 is YYEEEE in the germline V gene.

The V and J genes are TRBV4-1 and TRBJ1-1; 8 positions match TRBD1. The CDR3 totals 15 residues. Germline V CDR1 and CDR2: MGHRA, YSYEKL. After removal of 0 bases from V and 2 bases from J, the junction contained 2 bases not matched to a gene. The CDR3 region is CASSQDQGANTEAFF. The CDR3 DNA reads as TGCGCCAGCAGCCAAGACCAGGGGGCCAACACTGAAGCTTTCTTT.

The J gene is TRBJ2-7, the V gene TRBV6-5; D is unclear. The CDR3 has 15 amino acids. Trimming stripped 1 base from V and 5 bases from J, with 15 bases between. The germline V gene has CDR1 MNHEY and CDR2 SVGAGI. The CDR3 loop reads CASSYLAENPNEQYF. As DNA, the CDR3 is TGTGCCAGCAGTTACTTGGCCGAAAATCCGAACGAGCAGTACTTC.

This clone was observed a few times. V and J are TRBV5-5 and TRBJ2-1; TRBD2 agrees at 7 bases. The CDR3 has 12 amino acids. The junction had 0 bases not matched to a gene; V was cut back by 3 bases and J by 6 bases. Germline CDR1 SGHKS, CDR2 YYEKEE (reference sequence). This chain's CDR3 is CASSWEGNEQFF. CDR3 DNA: TGTGCCAGCAGCTGGGAGGGCAATGAGCAGTTCTTC.

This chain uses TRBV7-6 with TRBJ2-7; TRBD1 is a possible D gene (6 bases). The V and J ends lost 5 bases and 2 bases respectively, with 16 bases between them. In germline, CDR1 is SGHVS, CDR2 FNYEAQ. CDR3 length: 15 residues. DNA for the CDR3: TGTGCCAGCAGCCAGGGTGGGACAACTGCCTACGAGCAGTACTTC. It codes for CASSQGGTTAYEQYF. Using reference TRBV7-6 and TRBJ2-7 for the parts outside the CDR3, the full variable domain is GAGVSQSPRYKVTKRGQDVALRCDPISGHVSLYWYRQALGQGPEFLTYFNYEAQQDKSGLPNDRFSAERPEGSISTLTIQRTEQRDSAMYRCASSQGGTTAYEQYFGPGTRLTVT.

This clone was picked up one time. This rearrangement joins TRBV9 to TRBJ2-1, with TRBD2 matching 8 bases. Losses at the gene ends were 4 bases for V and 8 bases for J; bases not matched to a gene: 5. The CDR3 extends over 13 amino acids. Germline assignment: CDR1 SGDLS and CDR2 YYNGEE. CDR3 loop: CASSTLAGDEQFF. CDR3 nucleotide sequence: TGTGCCAGCAGCACTCTAGCGGGCGATGAGCAGTTCTTC.

The CDR3 spells CASTPRGRPATQYF. CDR3 nucleotide sequence: TGTGCCAGCACCCCCCGAGGGCGGCCTGCGACCCAGTACTTC. The gene calls are TRBV7-9 and TRBJ2-5; D may be TRBD2 (5 bases). CDR1 and CDR2 from the germline V gene are SEHNR and FQNEAQ (reference sequence). The CDR3 totals 14 residues. The V gene lost 7 bases and the J gene lost 7 bases, with 19 bases spanning the gap.